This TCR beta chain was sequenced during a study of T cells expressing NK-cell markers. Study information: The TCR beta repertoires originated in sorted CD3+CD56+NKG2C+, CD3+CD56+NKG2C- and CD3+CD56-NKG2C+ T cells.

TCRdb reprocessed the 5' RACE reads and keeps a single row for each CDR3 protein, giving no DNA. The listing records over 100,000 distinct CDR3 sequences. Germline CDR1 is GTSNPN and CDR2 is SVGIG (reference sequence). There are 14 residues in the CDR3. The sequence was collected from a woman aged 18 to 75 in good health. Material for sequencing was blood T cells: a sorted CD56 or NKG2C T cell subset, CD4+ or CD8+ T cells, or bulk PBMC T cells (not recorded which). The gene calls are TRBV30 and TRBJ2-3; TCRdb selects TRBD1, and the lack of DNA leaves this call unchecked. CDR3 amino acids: CAWTDAGTTDTQYF.